The sequence of this T cell receptor (beta chain) was determined in a study of T-cell reconstitution after alpha-beta-depleted transplantation in children. Study findings and constraints: Expanded graft clones numbering several hundred reportedly gave rise to alpha-beta T cells about two months after transplant. In some patients, recipient T cells and intrathymic progenitors surviving conditioning explained high day-60 diversity.

This clonotype was detected ten times or more. What it binds is not known. The germline CDR1 and CDR2 sequences are SEHNR and FQNEAQ (reference sequence). V shed 0 bases and J 7 bases; nucleotides not matched to a gene: 4. The CDR3 is made up of 15 amino acids. The library targeted TCRbeta and was prepared with unique molecular identifiers. MiXCR, run by TCRdb on the PCR reads, gives a single entry per CDR3 protein. The sample lists 90,000 to 120,000 distinct CDR3 sequences; approximately 6.6% were seen once. The sequenced sample was PBMCs, mostly from graft donor cells, obtained 360 days after TCRalphabeta/CD19-depleted stem cell transplant. The TCR sequence derives from a male patient under 10 years old who had a stem cell transplant for acute lymphoblastic leukemia, so the T cells may come from the graft donor. V is TRBV7-9 and J is TRBJ2-3, with 10 nucleotides matching TRBD2. The CDR3 protein is CASSLARSGRNTQYF. The CDR3 DNA sequence: TGTGCCAGCAGCTTAGCCCGTAGCGGGAGGAATACGCAGTATTTT.